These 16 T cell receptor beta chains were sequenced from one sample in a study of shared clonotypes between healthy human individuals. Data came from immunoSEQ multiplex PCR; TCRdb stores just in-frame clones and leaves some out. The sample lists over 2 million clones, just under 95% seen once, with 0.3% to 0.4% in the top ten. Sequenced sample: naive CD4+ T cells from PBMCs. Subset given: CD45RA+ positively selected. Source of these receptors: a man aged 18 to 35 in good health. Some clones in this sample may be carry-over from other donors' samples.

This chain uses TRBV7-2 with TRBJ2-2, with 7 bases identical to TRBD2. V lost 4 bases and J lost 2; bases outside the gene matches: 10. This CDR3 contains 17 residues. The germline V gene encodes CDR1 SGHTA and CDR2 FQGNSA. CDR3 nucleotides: TGTGCCAGCAGCTCCACTAGACTAGCATTAAACACCGGGGAGCTGTTTTTT. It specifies CASSSTRLALNTGELFF.

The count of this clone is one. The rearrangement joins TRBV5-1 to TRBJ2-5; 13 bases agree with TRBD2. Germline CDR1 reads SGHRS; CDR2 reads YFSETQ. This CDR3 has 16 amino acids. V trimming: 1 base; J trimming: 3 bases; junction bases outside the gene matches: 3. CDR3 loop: CASSLRLAGGEETQYF. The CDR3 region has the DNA TGCGCCAGCAGCTTGCGACTAGCGGGAGGTGAAGAGACCCAGTACTTC.

CDR3 nucleotides: TGTGCCAGCAGCCAACAAGGGACTGCCGTGGCAGATACGCAGTATTTT. Its translation: CASSQQGTAVADTQYF. J is TRBJ2-3 and V is TRBV4-2, with D tentatively TRBD2 (6 bases). Germline-derived CDR1 and CDR2 are LGHNA and YNFKEQ. This CDR3 region has 16 residues. Trimming took 2 bases from V and 4 from J, leaving 16 bases between them.

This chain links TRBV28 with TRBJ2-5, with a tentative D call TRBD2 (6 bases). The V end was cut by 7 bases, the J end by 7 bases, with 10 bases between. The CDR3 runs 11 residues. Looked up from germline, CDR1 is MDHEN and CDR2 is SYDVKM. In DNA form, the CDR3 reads TGTGCCAGCACTAGGCGGGGGACCCAGTACTTC. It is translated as CASTRRGTQYF.

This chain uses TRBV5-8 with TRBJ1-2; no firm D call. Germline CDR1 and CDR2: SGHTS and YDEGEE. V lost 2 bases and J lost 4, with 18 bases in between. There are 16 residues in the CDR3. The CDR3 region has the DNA TGTGCCAGCAGCTTTTCGCCAAGGATTTTTGGCTATGGCTACACCTTC. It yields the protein CASSFSPRIFGYGYTF.

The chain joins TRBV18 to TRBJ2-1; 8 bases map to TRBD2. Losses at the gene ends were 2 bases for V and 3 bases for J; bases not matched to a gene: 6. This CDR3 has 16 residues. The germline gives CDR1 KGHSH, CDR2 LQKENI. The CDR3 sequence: CASSPSETSGYNEQFF. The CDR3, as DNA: TGTGCCAGCTCACCAAGCGAAACTAGCGGCTACAATGAGCAGTTCTTC.

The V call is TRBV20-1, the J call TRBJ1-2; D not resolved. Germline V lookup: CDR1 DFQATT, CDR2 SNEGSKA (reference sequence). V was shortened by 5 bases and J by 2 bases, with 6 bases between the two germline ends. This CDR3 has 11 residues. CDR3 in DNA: TGCAGTGCTTTACACAACTATGGCTACACCTTC. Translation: CSALHNYGYTF.

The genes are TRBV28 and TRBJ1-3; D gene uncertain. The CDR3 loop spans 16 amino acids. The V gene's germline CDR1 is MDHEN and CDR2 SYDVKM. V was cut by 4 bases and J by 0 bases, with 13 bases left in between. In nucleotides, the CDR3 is TGTGCCAGCAGTTCCTGGACGTTGAGCTCTGGAAACACCATATATTTT. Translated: CASSSWTLSSGNTIYF.

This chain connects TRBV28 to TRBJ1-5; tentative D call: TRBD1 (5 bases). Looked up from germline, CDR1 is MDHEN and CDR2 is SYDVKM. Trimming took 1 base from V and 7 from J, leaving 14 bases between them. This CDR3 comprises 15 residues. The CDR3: CASSLYRVGGQPQHF. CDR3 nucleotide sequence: TGTGCCAGCAGTTTATATAGGGTTGGGGGACAGCCCCAGCATTTT.

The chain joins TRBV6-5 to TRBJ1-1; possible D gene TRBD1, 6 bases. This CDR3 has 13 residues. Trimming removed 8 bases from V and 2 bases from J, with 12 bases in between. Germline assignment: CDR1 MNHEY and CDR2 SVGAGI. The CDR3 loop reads CASCGRGNTEAFF. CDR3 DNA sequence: TGTGCCAGCTGTGGCAGGGGAAACACTGAAGCTTTCTTT.

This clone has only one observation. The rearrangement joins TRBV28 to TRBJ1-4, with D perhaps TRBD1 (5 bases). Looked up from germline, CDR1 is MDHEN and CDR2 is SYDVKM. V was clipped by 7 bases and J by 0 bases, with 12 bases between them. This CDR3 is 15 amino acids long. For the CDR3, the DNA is TGTGCCAGCATTATGGGGGGGACAACTAATGAAAAACTGTTTTTT. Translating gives CASIMGGTTNEKLFF.

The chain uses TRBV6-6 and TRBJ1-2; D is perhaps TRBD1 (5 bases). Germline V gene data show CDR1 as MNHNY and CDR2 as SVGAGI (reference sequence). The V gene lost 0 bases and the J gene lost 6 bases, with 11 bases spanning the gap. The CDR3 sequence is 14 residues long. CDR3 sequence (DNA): TGTGCCAGCAGTTACTCGGCAGGGAAGAATGGCTACACCTTC. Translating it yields CASSYSAGKNGYTF.

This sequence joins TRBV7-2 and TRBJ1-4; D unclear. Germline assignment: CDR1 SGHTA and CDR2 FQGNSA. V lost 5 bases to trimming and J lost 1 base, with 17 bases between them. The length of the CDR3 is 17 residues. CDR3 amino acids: CASSRRLNAGTNEKLFF. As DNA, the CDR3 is TGTGCCAGCAGCCGACGGTTGAACGCCGGAACTAATGAAAAACTGTTTTTT.

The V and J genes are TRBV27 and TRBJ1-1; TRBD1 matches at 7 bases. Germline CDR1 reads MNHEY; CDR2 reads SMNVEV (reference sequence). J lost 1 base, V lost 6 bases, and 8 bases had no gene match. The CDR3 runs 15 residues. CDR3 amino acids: CASRWQGVRNTEAFF. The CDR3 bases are TGTGCCAGCAGGTGGCAGGGGGTTAGGAACACTGAAGCTTTCTTT.

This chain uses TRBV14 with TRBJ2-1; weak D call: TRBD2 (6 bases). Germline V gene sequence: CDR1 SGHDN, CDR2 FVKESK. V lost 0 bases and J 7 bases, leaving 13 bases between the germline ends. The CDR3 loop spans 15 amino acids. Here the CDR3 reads CASSQDTGLRNEQFF. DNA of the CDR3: TGTGCCAGCAGCCAAGATACCGGACTAAGGAATGAGCAGTTCTTC. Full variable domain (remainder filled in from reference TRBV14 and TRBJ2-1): EAGVTQFPSHSVIEKGQTVTLRCDPISGHDNLYWYRRVMGKEIKFLLHFVKESKQDESGMPNNRFLAERTGGTYSTLKVQPAELEDSGVYFCASSQDTGLRNEQFFGPGTRLTVL.

In DNA, the CDR3 is TGTGCCAGCAGTTGTGTGAGGAGGGGGGTCCAAGAGACCCAGTACTTC. Amino acid sequence: CASSCVRRGVQETQYF. The chain employs TRBV27 and TRBJ2-5; D tentatively fits TRBD1 or TRBD2 (6 bases each). V lost 4 bases and J lost 1, with 16 bases in between. The CDR3 consists of 16 residues. Germline CDR1 is MNHEY and CDR2 is SMNVEV (reference sequence).